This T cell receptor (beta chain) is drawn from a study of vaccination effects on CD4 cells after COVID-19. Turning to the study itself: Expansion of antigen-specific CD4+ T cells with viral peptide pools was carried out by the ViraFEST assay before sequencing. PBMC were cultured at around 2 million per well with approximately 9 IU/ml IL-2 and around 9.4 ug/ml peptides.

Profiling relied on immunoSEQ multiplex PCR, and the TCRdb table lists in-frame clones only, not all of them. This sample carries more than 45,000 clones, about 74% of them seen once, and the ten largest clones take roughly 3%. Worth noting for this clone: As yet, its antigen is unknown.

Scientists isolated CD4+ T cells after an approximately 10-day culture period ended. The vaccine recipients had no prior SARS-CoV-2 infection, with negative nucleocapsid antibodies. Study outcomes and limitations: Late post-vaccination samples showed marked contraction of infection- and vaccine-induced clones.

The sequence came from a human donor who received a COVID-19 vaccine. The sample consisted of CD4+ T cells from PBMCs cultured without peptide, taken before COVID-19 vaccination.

The CDR3 protein is CASSLRQGRNTGELFF. The CDR3 bases are TGTGCCAGCAGCTTACGACAGGGCAGGAACACCGGGGAGCTGTTTTTT. The V and J genes are TRBV7-2 and TRBJ2-2; 7 bases line up with TRBD1. The length of the CDR3 is 16 residues. Germline trimming cut 2 bases from V and 1 base from J; bases unmatched to any gene: 4. Germline values: CDR1 SGHTA, CDR2 FQGNSA.